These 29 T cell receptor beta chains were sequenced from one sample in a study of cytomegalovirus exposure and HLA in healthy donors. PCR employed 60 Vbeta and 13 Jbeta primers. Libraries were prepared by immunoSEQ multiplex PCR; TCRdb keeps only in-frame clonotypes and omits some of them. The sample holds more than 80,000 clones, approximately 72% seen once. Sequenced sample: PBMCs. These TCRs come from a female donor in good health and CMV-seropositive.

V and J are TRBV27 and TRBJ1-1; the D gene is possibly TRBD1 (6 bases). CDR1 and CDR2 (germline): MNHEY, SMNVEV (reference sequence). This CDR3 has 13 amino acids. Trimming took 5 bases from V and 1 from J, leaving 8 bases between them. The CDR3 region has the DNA TGTGCCAGCAGTATACAGGGGAACACTGAAGCTTTCTTT. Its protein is CASSIQGNTEAFF.

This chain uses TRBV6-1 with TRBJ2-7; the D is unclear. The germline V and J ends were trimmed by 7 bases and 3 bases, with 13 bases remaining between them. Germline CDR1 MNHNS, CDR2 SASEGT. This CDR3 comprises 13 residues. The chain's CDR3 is CASKMGELYEQYF. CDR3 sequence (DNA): TGTGCCAGCAAGATGGGCGAACTCTACGAGCAGTACTTC.

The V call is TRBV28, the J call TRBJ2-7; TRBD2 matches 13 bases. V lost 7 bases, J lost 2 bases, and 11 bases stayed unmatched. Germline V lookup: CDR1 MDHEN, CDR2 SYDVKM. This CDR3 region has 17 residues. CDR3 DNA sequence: TGTGCCAGCACCTCAAGGACTAGCGGGAGAACCACCTACGAGCAGTACTTC. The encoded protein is CASTSRTSGRTTYEQYF.

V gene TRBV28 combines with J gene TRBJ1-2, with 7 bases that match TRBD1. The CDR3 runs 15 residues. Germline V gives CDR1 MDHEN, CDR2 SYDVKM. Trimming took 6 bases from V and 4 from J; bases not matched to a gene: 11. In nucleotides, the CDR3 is TGTGCCAGCAGCTGGACCCGACAGGGTGGCTATGGCTACACCTTC. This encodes CASSWTRQGGYGYTF.

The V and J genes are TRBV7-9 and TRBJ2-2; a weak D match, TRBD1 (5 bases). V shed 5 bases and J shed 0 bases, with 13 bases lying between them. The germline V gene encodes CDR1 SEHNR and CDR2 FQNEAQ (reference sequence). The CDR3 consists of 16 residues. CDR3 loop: CASSTRQGSNTGELFF. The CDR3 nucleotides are TGTGCCAGCAGCACACGGCAGGGATCGAACACCGGGGAGCTGTTTTTT.

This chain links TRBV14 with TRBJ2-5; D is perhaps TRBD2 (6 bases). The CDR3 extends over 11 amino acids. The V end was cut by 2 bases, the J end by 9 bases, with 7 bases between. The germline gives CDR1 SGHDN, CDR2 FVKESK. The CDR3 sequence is CASSQTSPQYF. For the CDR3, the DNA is TGTGCCAGCAGCCAAACTAGCCCCCAGTACTTC.

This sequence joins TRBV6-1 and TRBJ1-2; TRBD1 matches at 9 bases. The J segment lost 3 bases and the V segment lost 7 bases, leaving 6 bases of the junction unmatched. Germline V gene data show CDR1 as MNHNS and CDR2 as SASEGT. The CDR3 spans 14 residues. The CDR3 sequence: CASTNRGRDYGYTF. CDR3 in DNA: TGTGCCAGCACCAACAGGGGGCGCGACTATGGCTACACCTTC.

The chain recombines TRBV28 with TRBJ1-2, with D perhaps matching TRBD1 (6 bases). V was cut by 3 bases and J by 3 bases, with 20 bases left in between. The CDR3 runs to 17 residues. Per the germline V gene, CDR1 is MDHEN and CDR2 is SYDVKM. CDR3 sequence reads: CASSFLSLRQVHYGYTF. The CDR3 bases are TGTGCCAGCAGTTTCCTTTCCCTAAGACAGGTTCACTATGGCTACACCTTC.

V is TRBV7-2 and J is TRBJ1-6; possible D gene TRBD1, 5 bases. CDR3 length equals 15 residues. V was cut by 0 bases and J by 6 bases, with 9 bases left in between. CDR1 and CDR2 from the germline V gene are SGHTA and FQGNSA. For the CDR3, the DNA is TGTGCCAGCAGCTTAGCGCTTCAGGGTAATTCACCCCTCCACTTT. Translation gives CASSLALQGNSPLHF. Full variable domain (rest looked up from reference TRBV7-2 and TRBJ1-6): GAGVSQSPSNKVTEKGKDVELRCDPISGHTALYWYRQSLGQGLEFLIYFQGNSAPDKSGLPSDRFSAERTGGSVSTLTIQRTQQEDSAVYLCASSLALQGNSPLHFGNGTRLTVT.

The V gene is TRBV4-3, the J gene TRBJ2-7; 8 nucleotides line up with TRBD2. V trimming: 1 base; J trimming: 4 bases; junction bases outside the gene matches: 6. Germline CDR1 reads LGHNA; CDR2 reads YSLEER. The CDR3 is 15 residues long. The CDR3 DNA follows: TGCGCCAGCAGCCAAGGGGTAGCGGGAAGGTACGAGCAGTACTTC. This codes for CASSQGVAGRYEQYF.

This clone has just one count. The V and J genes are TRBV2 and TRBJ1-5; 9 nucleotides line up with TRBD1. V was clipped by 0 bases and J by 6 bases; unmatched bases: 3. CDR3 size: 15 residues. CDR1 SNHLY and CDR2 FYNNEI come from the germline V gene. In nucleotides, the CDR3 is TGTGCCAGCAGTGAAGCGGGGACAGGGATTCAGCCCCAGCATTTT. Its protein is CASSEAGTGIQPQHF.

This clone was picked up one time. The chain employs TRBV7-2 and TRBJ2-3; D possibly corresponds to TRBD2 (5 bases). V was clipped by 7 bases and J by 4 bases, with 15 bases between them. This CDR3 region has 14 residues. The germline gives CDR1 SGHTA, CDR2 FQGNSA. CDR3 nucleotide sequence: TGTGCCAGCACCGTGGCGGGTTTAGCAGATACGCAGTATTTT. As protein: CASTVAGLADTQYF. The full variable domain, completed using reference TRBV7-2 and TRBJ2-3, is GAGVSQSPSNKVTEKGKDVELRCDPISGHTALYWYRQSLGQGLEFLIYFQGNSAPDKSGLPSDRFSAERTGGSVSTLTIQRTQQEDSAVYLCASTVAGLADTQYFGPGTRLTVL.

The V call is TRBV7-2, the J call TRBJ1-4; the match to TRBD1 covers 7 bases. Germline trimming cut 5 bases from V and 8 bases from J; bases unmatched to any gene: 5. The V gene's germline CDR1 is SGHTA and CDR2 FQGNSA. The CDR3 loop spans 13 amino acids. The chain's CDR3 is CASSGAGGEKLFF. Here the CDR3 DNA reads TGTGCCAGCAGCGGGGCAGGGGGAGAAAAACTGTTTTTT.

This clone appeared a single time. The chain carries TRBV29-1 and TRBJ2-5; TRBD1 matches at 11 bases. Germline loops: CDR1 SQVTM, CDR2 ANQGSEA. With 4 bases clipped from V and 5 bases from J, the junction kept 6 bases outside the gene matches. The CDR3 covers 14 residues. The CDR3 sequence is CSVGGGTGGETQYF. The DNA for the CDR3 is TGCAGCGTTGGGGGGGGGACAGGGGGTGAGACCCAGTACTTC.

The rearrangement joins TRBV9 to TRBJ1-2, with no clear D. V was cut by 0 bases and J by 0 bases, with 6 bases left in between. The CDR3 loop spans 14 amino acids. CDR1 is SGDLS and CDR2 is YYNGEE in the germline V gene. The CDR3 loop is CASSVDSSNYGYTF. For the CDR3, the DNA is TGTGCCAGCAGCGTAGACAGCTCTAACTATGGCTACACCTTC.

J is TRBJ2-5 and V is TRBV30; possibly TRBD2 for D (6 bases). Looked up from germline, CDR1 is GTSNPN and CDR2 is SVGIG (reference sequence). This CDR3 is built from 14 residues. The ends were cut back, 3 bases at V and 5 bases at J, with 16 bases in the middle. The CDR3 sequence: CAWRGLARGETQYF. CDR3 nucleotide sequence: TGTGCCTGGAGAGGGCTTGCCCGGGGGGAGACCCAGTACTTC.

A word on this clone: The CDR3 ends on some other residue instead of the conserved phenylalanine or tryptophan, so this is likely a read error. The DNA for the CDR3 is TGTGCCACCAGCCCGTGGACCGGGAACACTGAAGCTTTCGTT. Translated, it gives CATSPWTGNTEAFV. V usage is TRBV15 and J usage is TRBJ1-1; D gene unclear. CDR3 length: 14 residues. Trimming took off 5 bases at V and 1 base at J, with 11 bases between the two ends. Germline lookup yields CDR1 LNHNV and CDR2 YYDKDF (reference sequence).

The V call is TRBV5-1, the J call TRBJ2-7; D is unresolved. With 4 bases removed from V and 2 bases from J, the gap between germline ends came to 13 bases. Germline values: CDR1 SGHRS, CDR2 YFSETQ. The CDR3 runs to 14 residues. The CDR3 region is CASSPHSNPYEQYF. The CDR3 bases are TGCGCCAGCAGCCCCCACAGCAATCCCTACGAGCAGTACTTC.

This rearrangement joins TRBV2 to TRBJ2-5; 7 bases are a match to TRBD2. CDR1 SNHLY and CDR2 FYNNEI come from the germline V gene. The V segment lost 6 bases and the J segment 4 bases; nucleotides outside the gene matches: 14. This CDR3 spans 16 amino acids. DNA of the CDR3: TGTGCCAGCAGCAAAGAAGGGGCGGGAGAAGGAGAGACCCAGTACTTC. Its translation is CASSKEGAGEGETQYF.

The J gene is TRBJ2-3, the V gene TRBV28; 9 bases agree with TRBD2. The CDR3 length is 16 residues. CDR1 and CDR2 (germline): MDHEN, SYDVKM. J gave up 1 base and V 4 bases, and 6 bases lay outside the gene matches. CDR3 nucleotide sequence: TGTGCCAGCAGTTCTTGGGGGACTAGCCGCACAGATACGCAGTATTTT. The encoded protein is CASSSWGTSRTDTQYF. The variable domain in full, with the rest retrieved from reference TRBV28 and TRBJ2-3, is DVKVTQSSRYLVKRTGEKVFLECVQDMDHENMFWYRQDPGLGLRLIYFSYDVKMKEKGDIPEGYSVSREKKERFSLILESASTNQTSMYLCASSSWGTSRTDTQYFGPGTRLTVL.

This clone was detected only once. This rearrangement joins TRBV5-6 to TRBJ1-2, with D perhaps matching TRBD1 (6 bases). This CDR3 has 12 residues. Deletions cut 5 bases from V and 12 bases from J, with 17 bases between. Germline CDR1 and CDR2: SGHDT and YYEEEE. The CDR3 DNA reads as TGTGCCAGCAGGGGGGCGAGGGCAGAGAACACCTTC. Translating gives CASRGARAENTF.

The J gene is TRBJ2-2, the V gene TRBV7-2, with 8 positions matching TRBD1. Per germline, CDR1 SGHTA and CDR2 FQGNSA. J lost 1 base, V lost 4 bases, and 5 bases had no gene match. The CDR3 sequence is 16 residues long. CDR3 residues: CASSWTGQRNTGELFF. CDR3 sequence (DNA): TGTGCCAGCAGCTGGACAGGGCAGCGGAACACCGGGGAGCTGTTTTTT.

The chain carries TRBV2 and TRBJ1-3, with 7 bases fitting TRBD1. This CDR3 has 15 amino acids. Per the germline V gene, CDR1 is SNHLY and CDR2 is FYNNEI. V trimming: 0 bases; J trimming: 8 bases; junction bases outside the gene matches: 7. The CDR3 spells CASSEALTGSYTIYF. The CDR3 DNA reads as TGTGCCAGCAGTGAAGCGCTGACAGGGAGCTACACCATATATTTT.

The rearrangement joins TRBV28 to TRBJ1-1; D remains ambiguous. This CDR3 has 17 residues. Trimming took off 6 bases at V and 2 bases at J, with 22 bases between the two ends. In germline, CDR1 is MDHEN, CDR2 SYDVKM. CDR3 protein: CASRAGKWYGPNTEAFF. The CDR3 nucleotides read TGTGCCAGCAGAGCCGGGAAATGGTATGGGCCCAACACTGAAGCTTTCTTT. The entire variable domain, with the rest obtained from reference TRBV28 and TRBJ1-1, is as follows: DVKVTQSSRYLVKRTGEKVFLECVQDMDHENMFWYRQDPGLGLRLIYFSYDVKMKEKGDIPEGYSVSREKKERFSLILESASTNQTSMYLCASRAGKWYGPNTEAFFGQGTRLTVV.

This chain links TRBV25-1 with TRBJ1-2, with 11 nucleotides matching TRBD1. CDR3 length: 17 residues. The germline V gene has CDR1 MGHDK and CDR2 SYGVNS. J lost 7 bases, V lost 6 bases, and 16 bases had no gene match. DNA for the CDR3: TGTGCCAGCAGCCTACCTCAAGGACAGGGGGCGATAATTGGCTACACCTTC. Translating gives CASSLPQGQGAIIGYTF.

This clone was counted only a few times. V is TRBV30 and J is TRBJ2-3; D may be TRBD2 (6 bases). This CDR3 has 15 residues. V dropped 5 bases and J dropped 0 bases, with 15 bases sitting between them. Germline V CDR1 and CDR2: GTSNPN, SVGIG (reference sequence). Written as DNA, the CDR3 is TGTGCCTGGGATTGGGCTAGCGCTAGCACAGATACGCAGTATTTT. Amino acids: CAWDWASASTDTQYF.

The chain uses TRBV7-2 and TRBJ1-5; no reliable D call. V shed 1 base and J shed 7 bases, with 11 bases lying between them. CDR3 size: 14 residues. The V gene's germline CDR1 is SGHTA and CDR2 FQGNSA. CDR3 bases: TGTGCCAGCAGCTTAGGGCATGCGGGGCAGCCCCAGCATTTT. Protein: CASSLGHAGQPQHF.

CDR3: CASREAYEQYF. CDR3 in DNA: TGTGCCAGCAGAGAGGCGTACGAGCAGTACTTC. V and J are TRBV27 and TRBJ2-7; D gene ambiguous. The CDR3 extends over 11 amino acids. V lost 6 bases, J lost 4 bases, and 7 bases lay in between. Germline V CDR1 and CDR2: MNHEY, SMNVEV (reference sequence).

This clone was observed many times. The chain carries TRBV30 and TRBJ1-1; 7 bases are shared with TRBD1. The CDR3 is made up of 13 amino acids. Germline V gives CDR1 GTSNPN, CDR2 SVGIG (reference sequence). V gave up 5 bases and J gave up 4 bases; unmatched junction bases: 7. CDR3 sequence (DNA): TGTGCCTGGTGTAGACAGGGAGTCACTGAAGCTTTCTTT. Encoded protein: CAWCRQGVTEAFF.